This T cell receptor (beta chain) was recovered during a study of blood T cell repertoires in COVID-19. The length of the CDR3 is 12 residues. Trimming left V 3 bases short and J 7 bases short, with 7 bases between. The V gene's germline CDR1 is MDHEN and CDR2 SYDVKM. Method: immunoSEQ multiplex PCR; TCRdb's copy keeps in-frame clones and lacks some. This sample yields around 60,000 clones, of which about 91% are seen a single time; 2% to 2.5% belongs to the top ten. The chain carries TRBV28 and TRBJ1-5; D not certain. Sequencing was carried out using peripheral blood. The TCR sequence derives from a man aged 55-75 years with acute or convalescent COVID-19. CDR3 sequence: CASSLEVQPQHF. The CDR3 nucleotides are TGTGCCAGCAGTTTGGAGGTCCAGCCCCAGCATTTT.